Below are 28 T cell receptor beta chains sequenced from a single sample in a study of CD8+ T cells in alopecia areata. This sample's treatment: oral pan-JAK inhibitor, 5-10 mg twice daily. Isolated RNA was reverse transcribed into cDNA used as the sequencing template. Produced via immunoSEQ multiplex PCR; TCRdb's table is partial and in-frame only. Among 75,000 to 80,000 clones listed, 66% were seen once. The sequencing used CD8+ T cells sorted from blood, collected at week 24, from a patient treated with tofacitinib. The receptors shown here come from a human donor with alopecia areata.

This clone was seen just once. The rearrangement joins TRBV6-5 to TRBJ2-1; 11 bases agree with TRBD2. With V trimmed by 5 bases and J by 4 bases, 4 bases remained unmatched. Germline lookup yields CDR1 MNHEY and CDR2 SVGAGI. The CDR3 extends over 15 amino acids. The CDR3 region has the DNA TGTGCCAGCAGTCCCGGGACTAGCGGATACAATGAGCAGTTCTTC. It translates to CASSPGTSGYNEQFF.

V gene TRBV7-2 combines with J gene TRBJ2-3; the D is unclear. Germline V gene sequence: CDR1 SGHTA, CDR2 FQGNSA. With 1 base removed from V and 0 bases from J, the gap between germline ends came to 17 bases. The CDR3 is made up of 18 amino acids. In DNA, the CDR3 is TGTGCCAGCAGCTTAGGAGTTATAAGGGCGATTAGCACAGATACGCAGTATTTT. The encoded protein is CASSLGVIRAISTDTQYF.

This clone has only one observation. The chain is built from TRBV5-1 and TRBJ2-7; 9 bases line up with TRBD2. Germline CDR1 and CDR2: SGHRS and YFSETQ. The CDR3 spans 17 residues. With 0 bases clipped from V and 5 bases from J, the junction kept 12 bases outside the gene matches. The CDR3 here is CASSLALAGLPSDEQYF. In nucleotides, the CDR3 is TGCGCCAGCAGCTTGGCCCTAGCGGGACTACCAAGCGACGAGCAGTACTTC. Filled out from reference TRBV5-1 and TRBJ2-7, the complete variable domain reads KAGVTQTPRYLIKTRGQQVTLSCSPISGHRSVSWYQQTPGQGLQFLFEYFSETQRNKGNFPGRFSGRQFSNSRSEMNVSTLELGDSALYLCASSLALAGLPSDEQYFGPGTRLTVT.

CDR3 nucleotide sequence: TGTGCCACCAGCACACTGGACAGCTTACAAGAGACCCAGTACTTC. Translated: CATSTLDSLQETQYF. The chain has TRBV15 and TRBJ2-5; the D gene is possibly TRBD1 (6 bases). The ends were cut back, 4 bases at V and 2 bases at J, with 14 bases in the middle. Looked up from germline, CDR1 is LNHNV and CDR2 is YYDKDF (reference sequence). This CDR3 contains 15 residues.

The CDR3, as DNA: TGTGCCAGCAGCCCCTTTTCCCGGGACACCTTTAACACTGAAGCTTTCTTT. Translated, it gives CASSPFSRDTFNTEAFF. The chain is built from TRBV7-9 and TRBJ1-1, with D possibly matching TRBD1 (6 bases). CDR3 size: 17 residues. From germline, CDR1 is SEHNR and CDR2 FQNEAQ (reference sequence). V was clipped by 5 bases and J by 2 bases, with 21 bases between them.

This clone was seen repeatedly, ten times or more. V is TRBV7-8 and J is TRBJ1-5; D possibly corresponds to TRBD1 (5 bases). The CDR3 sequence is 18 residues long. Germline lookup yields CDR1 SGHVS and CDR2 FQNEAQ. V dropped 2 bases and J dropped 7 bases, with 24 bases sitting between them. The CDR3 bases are TGTGCCAGCAGCTTAAAACCCCTCGGGGCGGGCGGAGGACAGCCCCAGCATTTT. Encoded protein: CASSLKPLGAGGGQPQHF.

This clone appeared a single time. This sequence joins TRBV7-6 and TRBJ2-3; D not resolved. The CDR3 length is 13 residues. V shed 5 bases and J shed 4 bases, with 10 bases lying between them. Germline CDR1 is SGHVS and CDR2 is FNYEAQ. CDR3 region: CASSPEIADTQYF. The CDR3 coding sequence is TGTGCCAGCAGCCCCGAGATAGCAGATACGCAGTATTTT.

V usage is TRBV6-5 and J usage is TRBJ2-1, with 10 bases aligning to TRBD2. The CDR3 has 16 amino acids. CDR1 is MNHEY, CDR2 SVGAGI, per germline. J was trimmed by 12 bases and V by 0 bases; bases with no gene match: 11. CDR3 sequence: CASSYSTSGDLGSQFF. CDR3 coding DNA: TGTGCCAGCAGTTACTCAACTAGCGGGGACTTAGGATCGCAGTTCTTC.

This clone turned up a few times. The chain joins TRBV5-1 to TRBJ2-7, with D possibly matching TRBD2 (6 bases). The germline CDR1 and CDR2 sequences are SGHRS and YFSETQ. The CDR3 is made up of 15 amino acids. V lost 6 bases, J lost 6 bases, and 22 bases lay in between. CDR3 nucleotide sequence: TGCGCCAGCACCCCGCGTGAGGGAGGATCCGGCGAGCAGTACTTC. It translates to CASTPREGGSGEQYF.

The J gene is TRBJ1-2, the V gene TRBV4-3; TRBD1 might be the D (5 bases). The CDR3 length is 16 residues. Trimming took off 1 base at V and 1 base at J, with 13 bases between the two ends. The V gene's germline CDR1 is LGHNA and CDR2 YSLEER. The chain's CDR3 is CASSQGTGANNYGYTF. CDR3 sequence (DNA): TGCGCCAGCAGCCAAGGAACTGGGGCGAATAACTATGGCTACACCTTC.

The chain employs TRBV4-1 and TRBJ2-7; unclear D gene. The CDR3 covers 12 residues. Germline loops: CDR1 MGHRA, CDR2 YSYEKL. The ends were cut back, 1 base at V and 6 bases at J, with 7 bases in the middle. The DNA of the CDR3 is TGCGCCAGCAGCCAAGCCGACGGCGAGCAGTACTTC. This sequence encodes CASSQADGEQYF.

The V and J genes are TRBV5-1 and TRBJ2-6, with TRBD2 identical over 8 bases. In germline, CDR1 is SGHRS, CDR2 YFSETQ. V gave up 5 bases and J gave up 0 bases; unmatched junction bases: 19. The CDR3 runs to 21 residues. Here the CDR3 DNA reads TGCGCCAGCAGTCCCTCCGGGACTAGATCATTGGTCGTCTCTGGGGCCAACGTCCTGACTTTC. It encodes CASSPSGTRSLVVSGANVLTF.

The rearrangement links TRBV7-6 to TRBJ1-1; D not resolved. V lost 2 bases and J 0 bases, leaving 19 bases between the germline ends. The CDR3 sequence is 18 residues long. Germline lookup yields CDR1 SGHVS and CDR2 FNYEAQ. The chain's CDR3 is CASSLMRQVPRMNTEAFF. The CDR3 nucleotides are TGTGCCAGCAGCTTAATGAGGCAGGTCCCCCGAATGAACACTGAAGCTTTCTTT.

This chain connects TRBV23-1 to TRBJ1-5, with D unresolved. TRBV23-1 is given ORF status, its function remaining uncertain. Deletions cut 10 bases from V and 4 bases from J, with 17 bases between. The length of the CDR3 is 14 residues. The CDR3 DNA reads TGCGCCACCCCCCGGCGGGCAGCGAATCAGCCCCAGCATTTT. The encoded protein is CATPRRAANQPQHF.

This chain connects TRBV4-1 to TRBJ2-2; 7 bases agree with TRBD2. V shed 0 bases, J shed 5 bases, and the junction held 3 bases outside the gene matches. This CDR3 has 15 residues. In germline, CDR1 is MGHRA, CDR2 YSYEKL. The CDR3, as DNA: TGCGCCAGCAGCCAAGAGTTCGGGAGGACCGGGGAGCTGTTTTTT. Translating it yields CASSQEFGRTGELFF.

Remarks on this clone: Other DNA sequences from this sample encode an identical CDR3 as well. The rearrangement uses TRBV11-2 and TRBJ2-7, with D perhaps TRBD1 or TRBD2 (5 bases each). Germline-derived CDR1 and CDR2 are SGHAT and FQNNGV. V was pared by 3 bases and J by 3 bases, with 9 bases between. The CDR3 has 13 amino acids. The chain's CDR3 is CASSLGPSYEQYF. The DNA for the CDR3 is TGTGCCAGCAGCTTGGGACCCAGCTACGAGCAGTACTTC.

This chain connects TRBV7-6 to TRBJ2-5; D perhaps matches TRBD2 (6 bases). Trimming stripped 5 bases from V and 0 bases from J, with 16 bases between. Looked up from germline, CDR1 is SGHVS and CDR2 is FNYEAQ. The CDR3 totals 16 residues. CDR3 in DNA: TGTGCCAGCAGCGGCGGGACCCATGAGTACCAAGAGACCCAGTACTTC. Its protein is CASSGGTHEYQETQYF.

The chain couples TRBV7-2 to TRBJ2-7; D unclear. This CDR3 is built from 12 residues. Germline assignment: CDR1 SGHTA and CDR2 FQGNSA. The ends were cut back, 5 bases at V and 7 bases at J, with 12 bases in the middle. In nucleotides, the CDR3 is TGTGCCAGCAGCCCCCATCTGGAAGAGCAGTACTTC. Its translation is CASSPHLEEQYF. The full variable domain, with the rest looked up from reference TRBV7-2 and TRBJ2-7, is GAGVSQSPSNKVTEKGKDVELRCDPISGHTALYWYRQSLGQGLEFLIYFQGNSAPDKSGLPSDRFSAERTGGSVSTLTIQRTQQEDSAVYLCASSPHLEEQYFGPGTRLTVT.

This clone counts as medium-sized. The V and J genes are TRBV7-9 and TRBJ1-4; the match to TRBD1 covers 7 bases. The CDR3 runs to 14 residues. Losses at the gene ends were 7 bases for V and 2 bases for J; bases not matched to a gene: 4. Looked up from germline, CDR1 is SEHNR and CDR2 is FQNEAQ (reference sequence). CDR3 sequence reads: CASKSQGTNEKLFF. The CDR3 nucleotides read TGTGCCAGCAAATCACAGGGGACTAATGAAAAACTGTTTTTT. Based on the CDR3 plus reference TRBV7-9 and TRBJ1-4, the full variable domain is DTGVSQNPRHKITKRGQNVTFRCDPISEHNRLYWYRQTLGQGPEFLTYFQNEAQLEKSRLLSDRFSAERPKGSFSTLEIQRTEQGDSAMYLCASKSQGTNEKLFFGSGTQLSVL.

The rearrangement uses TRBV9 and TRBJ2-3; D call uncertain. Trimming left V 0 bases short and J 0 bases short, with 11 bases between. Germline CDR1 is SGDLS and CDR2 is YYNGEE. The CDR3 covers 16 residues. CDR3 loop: CASSVEIRSSTDTQYF. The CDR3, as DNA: TGTGCCAGCAGCGTAGAAATTAGGTCTAGCACAGATACGCAGTATTTT. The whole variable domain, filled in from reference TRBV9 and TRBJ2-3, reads DSGVTQTPKHLITATGQRVTLRCSPRSGDLSVYWYQQSLDQGLQFLIQYYNGEERAKGNILERFSAQQFPDLHSELNLSSLELGDSALYFCASSVEIRSSTDTQYFGPGTRLTVL.

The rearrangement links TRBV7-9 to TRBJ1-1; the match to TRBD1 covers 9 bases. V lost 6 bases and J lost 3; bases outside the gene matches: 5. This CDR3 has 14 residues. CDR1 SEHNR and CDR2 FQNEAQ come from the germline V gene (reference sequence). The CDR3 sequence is CASRGTGLDTEAFF. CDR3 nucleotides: TGTGCCAGCAGGGGGACAGGGTTGGACACTGAAGCTTTCTTT.

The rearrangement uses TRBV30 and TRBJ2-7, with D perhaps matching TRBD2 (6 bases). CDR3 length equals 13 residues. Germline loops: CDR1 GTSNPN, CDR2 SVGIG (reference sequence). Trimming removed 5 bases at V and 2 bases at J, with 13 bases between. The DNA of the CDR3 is TGTGCCTGGGGGGGGACTGTTCCCTACGAGCAGTACTTC. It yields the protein CAWGGTVPYEQYF.

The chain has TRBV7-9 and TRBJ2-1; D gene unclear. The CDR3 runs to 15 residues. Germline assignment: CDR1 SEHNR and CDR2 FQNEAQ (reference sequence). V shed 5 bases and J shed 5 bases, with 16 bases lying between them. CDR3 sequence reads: CASSPSLWADNEQFF. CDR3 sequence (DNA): TGTGCCAGCAGCCCATCACTATGGGCAGACAATGAGCAGTTCTTC. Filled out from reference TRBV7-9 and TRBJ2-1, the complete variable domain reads DTGVSQNPRHKITKRGQNVTFRCDPISEHNRLYWYRQTLGQGPEFLTYFQNEAQLEKSRLLSDRFSAERPKGSFSTLEIQRTEQGDSAMYLCASSPSLWADNEQFFGPGTRLTVL.

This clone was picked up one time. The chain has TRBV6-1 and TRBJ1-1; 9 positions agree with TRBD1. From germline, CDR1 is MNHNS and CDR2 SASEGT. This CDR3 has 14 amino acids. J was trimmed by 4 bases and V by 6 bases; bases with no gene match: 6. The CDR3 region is CASSNRGRVTEAFF. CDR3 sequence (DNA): TGTGCCAGCAGCAACAGGGGGCGGGTCACTGAAGCTTTCTTT.

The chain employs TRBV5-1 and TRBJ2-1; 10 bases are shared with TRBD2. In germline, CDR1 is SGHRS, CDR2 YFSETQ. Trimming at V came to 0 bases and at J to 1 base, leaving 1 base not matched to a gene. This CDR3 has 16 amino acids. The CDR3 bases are TGCGCCAGCAGCTTGGCTAGCGGGGGTTCCTACAATGAGCAGTTCTTC. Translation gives CASSLASGGSYNEQFF.

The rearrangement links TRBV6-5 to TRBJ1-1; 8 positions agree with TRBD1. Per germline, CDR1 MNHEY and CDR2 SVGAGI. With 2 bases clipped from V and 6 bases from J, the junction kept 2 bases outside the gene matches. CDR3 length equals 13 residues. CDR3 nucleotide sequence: TGTGCCAGCAGTTACGCAGGGGGCTCTGAAGCTTTCTTT. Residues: CASSYAGGSEAFF.

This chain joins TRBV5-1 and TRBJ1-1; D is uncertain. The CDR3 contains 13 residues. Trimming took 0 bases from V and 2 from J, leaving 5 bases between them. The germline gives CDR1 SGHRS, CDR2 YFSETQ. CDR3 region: CASSLGSNTEAFF. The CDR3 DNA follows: TGCGCCAGCAGCTTGGGTAGTAACACTGAAGCTTTCTTT.

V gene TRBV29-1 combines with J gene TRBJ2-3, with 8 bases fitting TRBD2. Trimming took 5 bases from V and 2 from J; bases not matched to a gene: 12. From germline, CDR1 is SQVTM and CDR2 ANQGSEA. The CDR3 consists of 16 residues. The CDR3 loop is CSVLGLARGNTDTQYF. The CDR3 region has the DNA TGCAGCGTTCTCGGACTAGCCCGGGGAAACACAGATACGCAGTATTTT.